Each of the 30 T cell receptor beta chains below was sequenced from the same sample in a study of blood T cell repertoires in COVID-19. TCRdb's copy holds only in-frame clones and misses some; the assay was immunoSEQ multiplex PCR. The sample gives about 190,000 clones, around 80% of which show up once; around 12% is in the top ten. The sample taken for sequencing was peripheral blood. The receptor source for this set is a woman between 45 and 60 years old with acute or convalescent COVID-19.

V gene TRBV7-2 combines with J gene TRBJ1-5, with 9 bases aligning to TRBD1. This CDR3 comprises 15 residues. CDR1 and CDR2 (germline): SGHTA, FQGNSA. The J segment lost 3 bases and the V segment lost 5 bases, leaving 5 bases of the junction unmatched. DNA of the CDR3: TGTGCCAGCAGCCCCCGGGACAGGGACAATCAGCCCCAGCATTTT. It encodes CASSPRDRDNQPQHF. The whole variable domain, remainder taken from reference TRBV7-2 and TRBJ1-5, is GAGVSQSPSNKVTEKGKDVELRCDPISGHTALYWYRQSLGQGLEFLIYFQGNSAPDKSGLPSDRFSAERTGGSVSTLTIQRTQQEDSAVYLCASSPRDRDNQPQHFGDGTRLSIL.

The rearrangement uses TRBV27 and TRBJ2-3; the match to TRBD2 covers 9 bases. Looked up from germline, CDR1 is MNHEY and CDR2 is SMNVEV (reference sequence). This CDR3 spans 17 amino acids. The V and J ends lost 3 bases and 0 bases, in that order; junction bases with no gene match: 7. CDR3: CASSLGLSGGSTDTQYF. The CDR3 DNA reads as TGTGCCAGCAGTTTGGGACTAAGCGGGGGGAGCACAGATACGCAGTATTTT.

The chain combines TRBV3-1 (or the pseudogene TRBV3-2) with TRBJ1-4, with D unresolved. The V end lost 0 bases, the J end lost 0 bases, and 5 bases lay between the germline ends. The germline V gene has CDR1 LGHDT and CDR2 YNNKEL (reference sequence). CDR3 size: 15 residues. CDR3 sequence reads: CASSQDLATNEKLFF. In nucleotides, the CDR3 is TGTGCCAGCAGCCAAGACCTCGCAACTAATGAAAAACTGTTTTTT.

In this sample, this clone turned up many times. The rearrangement links TRBV24-1 to TRBJ2-1; D call uncertain. The CDR3 loop spans 12 amino acids. V was trimmed by 6 bases and J by 9 bases, leaving 11 bases between them. Germline CDR1 and CDR2: KGHDR and SFDVKD. The CDR3 DNA sequence: TGTGCCACCAGTTTGGCTAGTGGTGAGCAGTTCTTC. As protein: CATSLASGEQFF.

V is TRBV12-2 and J is TRBJ1-2; TRBD1, the D gene given by the table, was not confirmed from the DNA. TRBV12-2 is termed a pseudogene. The CDR3 contains 13 residues. The CDR3 is CASRGGQETGYTF. CDR3 DNA: TGTGCAAGTCGGGGGGGACAGGAAACTGGCTACACCTTC.

A remark on this clone: Other nucleotide sequences in the sample specify the same CDR3. The CDR3 nucleotides are TGTGCCAGCAGCTCGGGTAGGGGCAGCTCCTACGAGCAGTACTTC. Translation: CASSSGRGSSYEQYF. The chain uses TRBV11-2 and TRBJ2-7, with a possible D match to TRBD1 (5 bases). With 4 bases removed from V and 0 bases from J, the gap between germline ends came to 13 bases. The CDR3 sequence is 15 residues long. Germline CDR1 and CDR2: SGHAT and FQNNGV.

The chain has TRBV11-2 and TRBJ2-1; D remains ambiguous. There are 15 residues in the CDR3. Trimming took 5 bases from V and 7 from J, leaving 18 bases between them. Per the germline V gene, CDR1 is SGHAT and CDR2 is FQNNGV. CDR3 region: CASSPEPYVGNEQFF. The CDR3 DNA reads TGTGCCAGCAGCCCGGAGCCCTACGTTGGGAATGAGCAGTTCTTC.

This chain links TRBV5-4 with TRBJ1-4; D remains unclear. V lost 4 bases and J lost 7, with 11 bases in between. The CDR3 runs 13 residues. Germline lookup yields CDR1 SGHNT and CDR2 YYREEE (reference sequence). The CDR3 bases are TGTGCCAGCAGCCCTGACGCAGGTGAAAAACTGTTTTTT. Residues: CASSPDAGEKLFF. The full variable domain, its missing parts supplied by reference TRBV5-4 and TRBJ1-4, is ETGVTQSPTHLIKTRGQQVTLRCSSQSGHNTVSWYQQALGQGPQFIFQYYREEENGRGNFPPRFSGLQFPNYSSELNVNALELDDSALYLCASSPDAGEKLFFGSGTQLSVL.

The chain combines TRBV2 with TRBJ1-2; perhaps TRBD1 as D (6 bases). Germline lookup yields CDR1 SNHLY and CDR2 FYNNEI. Between the trimmed V and J ends, which lost 7 bases and 4 bases, there was a span of 22 bases. CDR3 length: 16 amino acids. DNA for the CDR3: TGTGCCAGCACCAAATGGGGGCAGGGGACGGGCTATGGCTACACCTTC. Its protein product is CASTKWGQGTGYGYTF.

The rearrangement uses TRBV18 and TRBJ2-3, with a tentative D call TRBD2 (5 bases). The length of the CDR3 is 13 residues. Trimming took off 4 bases at V and 3 bases at J, with 8 bases between the two ends. CDR1 and CDR2 from the germline V gene are KGHSH and LQKENI. CDR3 region: CASSQGGTDTQYF. In DNA form, the CDR3 reads TGTGCCAGCTCACAAGGCGGGACAGATACGCAGTATTTT.

The chain carries TRBV5-1 and TRBJ1-4, with D uncertain. This CDR3 region has 14 residues. Germline CDR1 reads SGHRS; CDR2 reads YFSETQ. V was clipped by 0 bases and J by 6 bases, with 9 bases between them. For the CDR3, the DNA is TGCGCCAGCAGCTTGGGTGGAGCAGATGAAAAACTGTTTTTT. Protein: CASSLGGADEKLFF.

The V and J genes are TRBV19 and TRBJ2-1; TRBD2 might be the D (7 bases). The CDR3 is 13 amino acids. The V end lost 9 bases, the J end lost 9 bases, and 18 bases lay between the germline ends. Germline CDR1 and CDR2: LNHDA and SQIVND (reference sequence). The CDR3 spells CASSKGGVGEQFF. In DNA form, the CDR3 reads TGTGCCAGCTCTAAGGGGGGGGTTGGTGAGCAGTTCTTC.

As DNA, the CDR3 is TGTGCCAGTAGTACCCCACGTGGGGGGACGGGGACTGAAGCTTTCTTT. Its translation: CASSTPRGGTGTEAFF. This chain links TRBV19 with TRBJ1-1, with a possible D match to TRBD1 (5 bases). In germline, CDR1 is LNHDA, CDR2 SQIVND (reference sequence). The CDR3 sequence is 16 residues long. Trimming stripped 4 bases from V and 5 bases from J, with 20 bases between.

This clone has only one observation. The chain combines TRBV15 with TRBJ1-3; the D is unclear. This CDR3 has 16 amino acids. V gave up 3 bases and J gave up 0 bases, with 12 bases separating them. The germline V gene has CDR1 LNHNV and CDR2 YYDKDF (reference sequence). CDR3 coding DNA: TGTGCCACCAGCAGTCCCGCGGGGAGCTCTGGAAACACCATATATTTT. Translating gives CATSSPAGSSGNTIYF. Combining the CDR3 with reference TRBV15 and TRBJ1-3 gives the whole variable domain DAMVIQNPRYQVTQFGKPVTLSCSQTLNHNVMYWYQQKSSQAPKLLFHYYDKDFNNEADTPDNFQSRRPNTSFCFLDIRSPGLGDTAMYLCATSSPAGSSGNTIYFGEGSWLTVV.

This clone was observed a handful of times. The J gene is TRBJ1-5, the V gene TRBV4-1; D gene unclear. The CDR3 runs 16 residues. Germline V gene data show CDR1 as MGHRA and CDR2 as YSYEKL. Between the trimmed V and J ends, which lost 1 base and 0 bases, there was a span of 10 bases. CDR3 in DNA: TGCGCCAGCAGCCAAGTACATGACTATAGCAATCAGCCCCAGCATTTT. Protein sequence: CASSQVHDYSNQPQHF.

Here the CDR3 DNA reads TGCGCCAGCAGCTCGGGGACAGCGATAGCCTACGAGCAGTACTTC. As protein: CASSSGTAIAYEQYF. The J gene is TRBJ2-7, the V gene TRBV5-1; 7 bases are a match to TRBD1. The germline CDR1 and CDR2 sequences are SGHRS and YFSETQ. V was pared by 3 bases and J by 2 bases, with 8 bases of the junction left unmatched. The CDR3 extends over 15 amino acids.

This clone showed up just once. J is TRBJ2-2 and V is TRBV19, with D maybe TRBD2 (5 bases). This CDR3 is built from 13 residues. V was pared by 9 bases and J by 1 base, with 9 bases between. Germline CDR1 reads LNHDA; CDR2 reads SQIVND (reference sequence). The CDR3 DNA reads as TGTGCCAGCCGGACTCTGAACACCGGGGAGCTGTTTTTT. This codes for CASRTLNTGELFF.

This clone has only a few counts. The chain is built from TRBV6-5 and TRBJ2-7; D perhaps matches TRBD1 (7 bases). The CDR3 is 14 amino acids. CDR1 is MNHEY, CDR2 SVGAGI, per germline. V was shortened by 5 bases and J by 0 bases, with 11 bases between the two germline ends. The CDR3 coding sequence is TGTGCCAGCAGTCGCGGGACAGCCTCCTACGAGCAGTACTTC. Translation gives CASSRGTASYEQYF.

The V gene is TRBV19, the J gene TRBJ2-2; 9 nucleotides match TRBD1. The CDR3 spans 17 residues. In germline, CDR1 is LNHDA, CDR2 SQIVND (reference sequence). V lost 10 bases and J lost 0; bases outside the gene matches: 12. CDR3 bases: TGTGCCACGAGGGACAGGGTTCACGCAGCGAACACCGGGGAGCTGTTTTTT. Residues: CATRDRVHAANTGELFF.

In this sample, this clone turned up once. CDR3 protein: CASSFQRGEQFF. In DNA form, the CDR3 reads TGTGCCAGCAGTTTTCAGAGAGGAGAGCAGTTCTTC. J is TRBJ2-1 and V is TRBV28; D gene uncertain. Per germline, CDR1 MDHEN and CDR2 SYDVKM. This CDR3 contains 12 residues. V lost 3 bases and J 10 bases, leaving 10 bases between the germline ends.

The CDR3 protein is CASSLTTGTQYF. The CDR3 DNA is TGTGCCAGCAGTCTCACCACGGGGACCCAGTACTTC. This chain uses TRBV7-6 with TRBJ2-5, with unresolved D. The germline CDR1 and CDR2 sequences are SGHVS and FNYEAQ. The germline V and J ends were trimmed by 6 bases and 7 bases, with 12 bases remaining between them. CDR3 size: 12 residues.

The rearrangement links TRBV12-3 or TRBV12-4 to TRBJ2-1; the match to TRBD1 covers 11 bases. This CDR3 has 13 amino acids. The ends lost 6 bases at V and 16 bases at J; junction bases unmatched: 11. CDR3 DNA: TGTGCCAGCAGACCCTCCGGGACAGGGGGTTACTTCTTC. This sequence encodes CASRPSGTGGYFF.

This chain joins TRBV7-9 and TRBJ2-6; D might be TRBD1 (6 bases). Germline V lookup: CDR1 SEHNR, CDR2 FQNEAQ (reference sequence). The CDR3 has 18 amino acids. V gave up 5 bases and J gave up 2 bases, with 19 bases separating them. The CDR3, as DNA: TGTGCCAGCAGCCGGCAGGGGAAGTCGGGCACTGGGGCCAACGTCCTGACTTTC. Its translation: CASSRQGKSGTGANVLTF.

This chain links TRBV7-9 with TRBJ2-2; 7 bases fit TRBD2. CDR1 and CDR2 from the germline V gene are SEHNR and FQNEAQ (reference sequence). Unmatched junction bases numbered 8, after V lost 7 bases and J lost 3 bases. The CDR3 is 15 amino acids. CDR3 in DNA: TGTGCCAGCACCCAAAGGGCGGGAGACACCGGGGAGCTGTTTTTT. This codes for CASTQRAGDTGELFF.

The sample holds one count of this clone. The chain links TRBV11-3 to TRBJ2-1; 9 bases fit TRBD2. There are 15 residues in the CDR3. Germline-derived CDR1 and CDR2 are SGHNT and YENEEA. Losses at the gene ends were 5 bases for V and 9 bases for J; bases not matched to a gene: 11. Here the CDR3 DNA reads TGTGCCAGCAGCCACGACAGCGGGGGGACCTTTGAGCAGTTCTTC. It is translated as CASSHDSGGTFEQFF.

The genes are TRBV15 and TRBJ1-6; a possible D gene is TRBD1 (6 bases). The V gene lost 0 bases and the J gene lost 7 bases, with 10 bases spanning the gap. Germline V gene data show CDR1 as LNHNV and CDR2 as YYDKDF (reference sequence). There are 15 residues in the CDR3. This chain's CDR3 is CATSREFQGNSPLHF. The CDR3 DNA reads TGTGCCACCAGCAGAGAGTTCCAGGGGAATTCACCCCTCCACTTT.

This clone occurred a few times. The chain employs TRBV6-1 and TRBJ1-4; possibly TRBD1 for D (6 bases). The germline gives CDR1 MNHNS, CDR2 SASEGT. Trimming shortened V by 0 bases and J by 2 bases, and 16 bases separated the two germline ends. CDR3 size: 18 residues. CDR3 amino acids: CASSEALTGRLTNEKLFF. In DNA, the CDR3 is TGTGCCAGCAGTGAAGCGTTGACAGGAAGATTGACTAATGAAAAACTGTTTTTT.

The gene calls are TRBV7-9 and TRBJ2-3, with TRBD2 identical over 9 bases. Germline lookup yields CDR1 SEHNR and CDR2 FQNEAQ (reference sequence). The ends lost 5 bases at V and 1 base at J; junction bases unmatched: 7. CDR3 size: 16 residues. The CDR3 DNA reads TGTGCCAGCAGCGAAGGACTAGCGCCTCGCACAGATACGCAGTATTTT. Its protein product is CASSEGLAPRTDTQYF.

The V and J genes are TRBV19 and TRBJ1-4, with D tentatively TRBD1 (5 bases). Germline V lookup: CDR1 LNHDA, CDR2 SQIVND (reference sequence). V lost 11 bases and J 2 bases, leaving 21 bases between the germline ends. The CDR3 runs to 16 residues. The CDR3 DNA reads as TGTGCCTCCAAAGCCCAGGGCGGTGGGACTAATGAAAAACTGTTTTTT. Its translation is CASKAQGGGTNEKLFF.

This clone was seen more than once but under ten times. The chain joins TRBV5-1 to TRBJ1-2, with D unclear. This CDR3 has 13 residues. Germline CDR1 is SGHRS and CDR2 is YFSETQ. The ends were cut back, 0 bases at V and 8 bases at J, with 11 bases in the middle. The CDR3 sequence: CASSLAVGRGYTF. The CDR3 DNA is TGCGCCAGCAGCTTGGCAGTGGGGAGAGGCTACACCTTC.